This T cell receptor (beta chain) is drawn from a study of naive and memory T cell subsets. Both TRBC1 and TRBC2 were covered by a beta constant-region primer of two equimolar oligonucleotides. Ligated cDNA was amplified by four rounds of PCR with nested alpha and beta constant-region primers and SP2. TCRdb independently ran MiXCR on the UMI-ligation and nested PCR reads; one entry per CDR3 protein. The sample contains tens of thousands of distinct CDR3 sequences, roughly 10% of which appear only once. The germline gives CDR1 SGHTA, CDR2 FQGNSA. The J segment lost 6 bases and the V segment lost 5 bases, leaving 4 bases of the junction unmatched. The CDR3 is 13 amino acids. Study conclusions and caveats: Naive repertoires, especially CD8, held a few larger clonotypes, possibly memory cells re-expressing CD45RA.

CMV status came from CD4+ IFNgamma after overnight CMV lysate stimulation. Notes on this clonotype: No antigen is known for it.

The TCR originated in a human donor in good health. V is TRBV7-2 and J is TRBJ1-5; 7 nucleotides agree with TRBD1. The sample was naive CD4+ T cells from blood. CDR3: CASSHPGGQPQHF. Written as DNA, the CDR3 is TGTGCCAGCAGCCATCCAGGGGGTCAGCCCCAGCATTTT.